Presented here are 30 T cell receptor beta chains from one specimen sequenced in a study of cytotoxic CD8 clonotypes in ibrutinib-treated CLL. Produced via immunoSEQ multiplex PCR; TCRdb's table is partial and in-frame only. The sample carries fewer than 400,000 clones, around 66% recorded once. The sequencing here drew on PBMCs, taken after 36 months of ibrutinib treatment. These receptors originate from a human donor with chronic lymphocytic leukemia.

J is TRBJ1-2 and V is TRBV6-5, with D unclear. Trimming took 5 bases from V and 4 from J, leaving 11 bases between them. There are 13 residues in the CDR3. Germline CDR1 MNHEY, CDR2 SVGAGI. The CDR3 DNA reads as TGTGCCAGCAGTGGAAGTCTGGGCTATGGCTACACCTTC. Its translation: CASSGSLGYGYTF.

This clone was seen just once. This chain connects TRBV10-3 to TRBJ2-7; 11 bases map to TRBD1. After removal of 7 bases from V and 7 bases from J, the junction contained 6 bases not matched to a gene. CDR1 is ENHRY and CDR2 is SYGVKD in the germline V gene. The CDR3 contains 13 residues. This chain's CDR3 is CAINGDRGEEQYF. In DNA form, the CDR3 reads TGTGCCATCAATGGGGACAGGGGGGAAGAGCAGTACTTC.

The V call is TRBV15, the J call TRBJ2-1; possibly TRBD1 for D (5 bases). The CDR3 runs 15 residues. V lost 0 bases to trimming and J lost 10 bases, with 16 bases between them. From germline, CDR1 is LNHNV and CDR2 YYDKDF (reference sequence). The CDR3 region is CATSRDLGRVKEQFF. The CDR3 nucleotides are TGTGCCACCAGCAGAGATCTGGGCAGGGTTAAGGAGCAGTTCTTC.

The gene calls are TRBV27 and TRBJ1-1, with TRBD1 identical over 8 bases. The germline CDR1 and CDR2 sequences are MNHEY and SMNVEV (reference sequence). The CDR3 is made up of 13 amino acids. The junction had 5 bases not matched to a gene; V was cut back by 5 bases and J by 6 bases. The CDR3 loop reads CASSQQGVSEAFF. The CDR3 DNA sequence: TGTGCCAGCAGTCAACAGGGGGTATCTGAAGCTTTCTTT.

The chain has TRBV15 and TRBJ2-1; 7 nucleotides align to TRBD1. Germline assignment: CDR1 LNHNV and CDR2 YYDKDF (reference sequence). The V and J ends lost 8 bases and 5 bases, in that order; junction bases with no gene match: 18. The CDR3 is 17 amino acids. The CDR3 reads CATDPGGDPKKDNEQFF. Written as DNA, the CDR3 is TGTGCCACCGACCCAGGGGGAGATCCAAAGAAAGACAATGAGCAGTTCTTC.

The chain joins TRBV5-6 to TRBJ1-2; TRBD1 might be the D (6 bases). Trimming shortened V by 0 bases and J by 3 bases, and 12 bases separated the two germline ends. The CDR3 spans 15 residues. Germline-derived CDR1 and CDR2 are SGHDT and YYEEEE. The CDR3 DNA reads as TGTGCCAGCAGCTTGGAAGGGGGTTTGCACTATGGCTACACCTTC. Translation gives CASSLEGGLHYGYTF. The complete variable domain, with remaining parts taken from reference TRBV5-6 and TRBJ1-2, reads DAGVTQSPTHLIKTRGQQVTLRCSPKSGHDTVSWYQQALGQGPQFIFQYYEEEERQRGNFPDRFSGHQFPNYSSELNVNALLLGDSALYLCASSLEGGLHYGYTFGSGTRLTVV.

V and J are TRBV10-1 and TRBJ2-1; D gene ambiguous. Germline V gene sequence: CDR1 WNHNN, CDR2 SYGVQD (reference sequence). V lost 2 bases and J lost 2, with 4 bases in between. The CDR3 extends over 13 amino acids. CDR3 DNA sequence: TGCGCCAGCAGTGAGGCTACCTACAATGAGCAGTTCTTC. Protein product: CASSEATYNEQFF.

This clone was observed once. DNA for the CDR3: TGTGCCAGCTCACCACAAATTAGAGGGACGGAGACCCAGTACTTC. Translated, it gives CASSPQIRGTETQYF. The rearrangement uses TRBV18 and TRBJ2-5; perhaps D is TRBD1 or TRBD2 (5 bases each). The V gene lost 1 base and the J gene lost 5 bases, with 14 bases spanning the gap. Germline V lookup: CDR1 KGHSH, CDR2 LQKENI. This CDR3 comprises 15 residues.

The chain employs TRBV5-1 and TRBJ1-1; D remains ambiguous. Between the trimmed V and J ends, which lost 0 bases and 0 bases, there was a span of 9 bases. Germline CDR1 and CDR2: SGHRS and YFSETQ. This CDR3 is built from 15 residues. The CDR3 sequence: CASSLGLFMNTEAFF. CDR3 DNA sequence: TGCGCCAGCAGCTTGGGTCTATTCATGAACACTGAAGCTTTCTTT.

This clone was seen just once. The chain links TRBV18 to TRBJ2-7; D gene ambiguous. There are 13 residues in the CDR3. CDR1 and CDR2 (germline): KGHSH, LQKENI. The V end was cut by 5 bases, the J end by 0 bases, with 8 bases between. The CDR3 is CASSLSPSYEQYF. The CDR3 nucleotides are TGTGCCAGCTCATTATCGCCCTCCTACGAGCAGTACTTC.

The CDR3 bases are TGCGCCAGCACCGACAGGCAGGGAGGGTATAGCAATCAGCCCCAGCATTTT. It yields the protein CASTDRQGGYSNQPQHF. This chain joins TRBV10-1 and TRBJ1-5; D might be TRBD1 (6 bases). V was cut by 7 bases and J by 0 bases, with 19 bases left in between. CDR3 length: 17 residues. Germline V gene sequence: CDR1 WNHNN, CDR2 SYGVQD (reference sequence).

This clone was counted between two and nine times. The rearrangement joins TRBV6-5 to TRBJ1-2; 7 bases line up with TRBD1. Losses at the gene ends were 4 bases for V and 2 bases for J; bases not matched to a gene: 4. Per germline, CDR1 MNHEY and CDR2 SVGAGI. The CDR3 sequence is 14 residues long. DNA of the CDR3: TGTGCCAGCAGTTCCCCAGGGGGAAACTATGGCTACACCTTC. Amino acids: CASSSPGGNYGYTF.

The J gene is TRBJ1-5, the V gene TRBV7-6; no firm D call. V dropped 5 bases and J dropped 7 bases, with 12 bases sitting between them. Germline CDR1 reads SGHVS; CDR2 reads FNYEAQ. The CDR3 is made up of 13 amino acids. The CDR3 loop reads CASSADNSQPQHF. The CDR3 DNA reads TGTGCCAGCAGCGCAGACAACTCCCAGCCCCAGCATTTT.

The CDR3 coding sequence is TGTGCCAGCAGGGCCGGGACTCACTGGTCGGGTGGCTACACCTTC. It encodes CASRAGTHWSGGYTF. The rearrangement uses TRBV5-5 and TRBJ1-2, with a weak D call TRBD1 (5 bases). Germline lookup yields CDR1 SGHKS and CDR2 YYEKEE (reference sequence). The length of the CDR3 is 15 residues. Trimming left V 5 bases short and J 7 bases short, with 21 bases between.

The chain has TRBV4-2 and TRBJ1-2; TRBD1 is a possible D gene (5 bases). Looked up from germline, CDR1 is LGHNA and CDR2 is YNFKEQ. The CDR3 has 15 amino acids. V lost 4 bases, J lost 1 base, and 13 bases lay in between. The CDR3 reads CASSPQVGGNYGYTF. The CDR3 coding sequence is TGTGCCAGCAGCCCACAAGTGGGGGGTAACTATGGCTACACCTTC.

The chain carries TRBV6-1 and TRBJ1-2; D may be TRBD1 (5 bases). V was trimmed by 7 bases and J by 1 base, leaving 13 bases between them. The CDR3 extends over 14 amino acids. The germline CDR1 and CDR2 sequences are MNHNS and SASEGT. The CDR3 nucleotides are TGTGCCAGCATTGAGGGACTGAATAACTATGGCTACACCTTC. Amino acids: CASIEGLNNYGYTF.

The V call is TRBV19, the J call TRBJ1-5; possibly TRBD1 for D (5 bases). CDR3 length: 16 amino acids. Germline CDR1 LNHDA, CDR2 SQIVND (reference sequence). With 4 bases removed from V and 0 bases from J, the gap between germline ends came to 13 bases. Here the CDR3 DNA reads TGTGCCAGTAGTACCCCTTTGAGGGGTAGCAATCAGCCCCAGCATTTT. Its protein is CASSTPLRGSNQPQHF. Full variable domain (remainder filled in from reference TRBV19 and TRBJ1-5): DGGITQSPKYLFRKEGQNVTLSCEQNLNHDAMYWYRQDPGQGLRLIYYSQIVNDFQKGDIAEGYSVSREKKESFPLTVTSAQKNPTAFYLCASSTPLRGSNQPQHFGDGTRLSIL.

The chain employs TRBV5-1 and TRBJ2-7, with D unresolved. The CDR3 runs 14 residues. Germline loops: CDR1 SGHRS, CDR2 YFSETQ. The germline V and J ends were trimmed by 0 bases and 7 bases, with 14 bases remaining between them. In DNA, the CDR3 is TGCGCCAGCAGCTTGGACAGACCCCTCGGAGAGCAGTACTTC. Residues: CASSLDRPLGEQYF. Supplemented by reference TRBV5-1 and TRBJ2-7, the full variable domain reads KAGVTQTPRYLIKTRGQQVTLSCSPISGHRSVSWYQQTPGQGLQFLFEYFSETQRNKGNFPGRFSGRQFSNSRSEMNVSTLELGDSALYLCASSLDRPLGEQYFGPGTRLTVT.

The chain employs TRBV29-1 and TRBJ2-3; possible D gene TRBD2, 6 bases. Between the trimmed V and J ends, which lost 6 bases and 0 bases, there was a span of 10 bases. In germline, CDR1 is SQVTM, CDR2 ANQGSEA. The CDR3 loop spans 13 amino acids. The CDR3 DNA sequence: TGCAGCGTCTCCGGGACTAGCACAGATACGCAGTATTTT. Translated: CSVSGTSTDTQYF.

This clone was seen only a few times. The J gene is TRBJ2-7, the V gene TRBV10-1, with no clear D. This CDR3 has 11 amino acids. The germline V gene has CDR1 WNHNN and CDR2 SYGVQD (reference sequence). Trimming removed 3 bases at V and 4 bases at J, with 4 bases between. In nucleotides, the CDR3 is TGCGCCAGCAGTGAAACTTACGAGCAGTACTTC. It is translated as CASSETYEQYF.

The rearrangement joins TRBV7-9 to TRBJ2-3; 8 bases align to TRBD2. This CDR3 comprises 15 residues. From germline, CDR1 is SEHNR and CDR2 FQNEAQ (reference sequence). V was clipped by 3 bases and J by 0 bases; unmatched bases: 2. CDR3 region: CASSFGRASTDTQYF. CDR3 sequence (DNA): TGTGCCAGCAGCTTCGGGAGGGCTAGCACAGATACGCAGTATTTT.

The sample holds a few counts of this clone. The V gene is TRBV6-5, the J gene TRBJ2-7; 9 nucleotides line up with TRBD1. The CDR3 runs to 14 residues. J lost 6 bases, V lost 5 bases, and 8 bases had no gene match. Germline lookup yields CDR1 MNHEY and CDR2 SVGAGI. The CDR3 reads CASSPRDRALEQYF. The DNA of the CDR3 is TGTGCCAGCAGTCCCCGGGACAGGGCCCTCGAGCAGTACTTC.

This clone was counted only a few times. The chain combines TRBV15 with TRBJ1-2; TRBD1 agrees at 9 bases. The V segment lost 6 bases and the J segment 4 bases; nucleotides outside the gene matches: 6. The CDR3 extends over 14 amino acids. Germline loops: CDR1 LNHNV, CDR2 YYDKDF (reference sequence). The CDR3 region has the DNA TGTGCCACCAGAGTTGACAGGGGGACCTATGGCTACACCTTC. It translates to CATRVDRGTYGYTF.

V is TRBV5-1 and J is TRBJ1-5, with D uncertain. V was trimmed by 9 bases and J by 1 base, leaving 11 bases between them. From germline, CDR1 is SGHRS and CDR2 YFSETQ. This CDR3 comprises 13 residues. CDR3 in DNA: TGCGCCACACTAAGGAGGAGCAATCAGCCCCAGCATTTT. It specifies CATLRRSNQPQHF.

This clone was detected only a few times. V is TRBV11-2 and J is TRBJ1-2, with a weak D call TRBD1 (5 bases). V was pared by 6 bases and J by 6 bases, with 17 bases between. Germline V gene sequence: CDR1 SGHAT, CDR2 FQNNGV. This CDR3 contains 14 residues. CDR3 in DNA: TGTGCCAGCAGGCCTCTTTTGGGGGTCGATGGCTACACCTTC. Translated, it gives CASRPLLGVDGYTF.

This clone appeared once. This chain connects TRBV4-1 to TRBJ1-5, with 7 bases matching TRBD1. The germline CDR1 and CDR2 sequences are MGHRA and YSYEKL. The CDR3 has 14 amino acids. The trim removed 1 base at V and 6 bases at J, leaving 3 bases unmatched. In DNA form, the CDR3 reads TGCGCCAGCAGCCAAGGGGGGACAGTTCAGCCCCAGCATTTT. It codes for CASSQGGTVQPQHF.

The V gene is TRBV5-6, the J gene TRBJ1-3; D ambiguous. The germline CDR1 and CDR2 sequences are SGHDT and YYEEEE. V lost 2 bases to trimming and J lost 2 bases, with 14 bases between them. The CDR3 extends over 16 amino acids. CDR3 protein: CASSFLHPGPGNTIYF. The CDR3 nucleotides read TGTGCCAGCAGCTTTTTACACCCGGGCCCTGGAAACACCATATATTTT. Variable domain in full (rest from reference TRBV5-6 and TRBJ1-3): DAGVTQSPTHLIKTRGQQVTLRCSPKSGHDTVSWYQQALGQGPQFIFQYYEEEERQRGNFPDRFSGHQFPNYSSELNVNALLLGDSALYLCASSFLHPGPGNTIYFGEGSWLTVV.

This clone was recorded a few times. The chain has TRBV28 and TRBJ2-7, with 8 bases fitting TRBD2. There are 13 residues in the CDR3. After removal of 8 bases from V and 0 bases from J, the junction contained 3 bases not matched to a gene. Germline V gene sequence: CDR1 MDHEN, CDR2 SYDVKM. CDR3 nucleotide sequence: TGTGCCAGCGGAAGCGGGAGCTCCTACGAGCAGTACTTC. Its translation is CASGSGSSYEQYF.

The chain links TRBV16 to TRBJ2-7; TRBD2 aligns across 11 bases. Germline CDR1 reads KGHSY; CDR2 reads FQNENV. The CDR3 contains 14 residues. J lost 7 bases, V lost 4 bases, and 6 bases had no gene match. CDR3 in DNA: TGTGCCAGCAGCCCGCTAGCGGGAGGAGGTGAGCAGTACTTC. The encoded protein is CASSPLAGGGEQYF.

The rearrangement links TRBV10-3 to TRBJ2-6; D unclear. Trimming removed 0 bases at V and 4 bases at J, with 10 bases between. This CDR3 has 16 residues. Per germline, CDR1 ENHRY and CDR2 SYGVKD. CDR3 in DNA: TGTGCCATCAGTGAGTCGATAGGGTCGGGGGCCAACGTCCTGACTTTC. This encodes CAISESIGSGANVLTF.